Listed below are T cell receptor beta chains from one sample, sequenced in a study of blood T cells in healthy people across ages. MiXCR was run by TCRdb on the 5' RACE reads, yielding one entry per CDR3 protein. The sample consists of about 800,000 distinct CDR3 sequences, roughly 60% of them appearing once. The sample comprised blood. The receptors stem from a man aged 25 to 45 in good health. Both conserved end residues are part of each CDR3. Each record gives: J gene, clone size, V gene, CDR3 protein. Expanded clones are given a class, and other clones once, few, many or no size at all.

TRBJ2-5 | NA | TRBV9 | CASSITGYQETQYF
TRBJ2-2 | NA | TRBV6-6 | CASTQPGQAKAGELFF
TRBJ2-3 | NA | TRBV24-1 | CATTSSDFTDTQYF
TRBJ2-1 | NA | TRBV15 | CATSTGTGGRGQFF
TRBJ2-5 | NA | TRBV2 | CASSDWQGQETQYF
TRBJ1-2 | NA | TRBV27 | CASSSKGLYPNYGYTF
TRBJ2-3 | NA | TRBV28 | CASSTPAGDTQYF
TRBJ2-5 | NA | TRBV30 | CAWSERGSMVETQYF
TRBJ1-1 | NA | TRBV27 | CASSFGQGINTEAFF
TRBJ1-2 | NA | TRBV5-1 | CASRTGGRSNYGYTF
TRBJ1-5 | NA | TRBV6-5 | CASRPLRASNQPQHF
TRBJ2-2 | NA | TRBV12-3/TRBV12-4 | CASRLLGNTGELFF
TRBJ2-1 | once | TRBV29-1 | CSAALRNEQFF
TRBJ1-1 | once | TRBV7-2 | CASNPQGWGTEAFF
TRBJ1-2 | few | TRBV29-1 | CSVEKGTGELYGYTF
TRBJ2-7 | NA | TRBV5-1 | CASSLSLSGTYEQYF